This T cell receptor (beta chain) was profiled in a study of blood T cell repertoires in COVID-19. Assay: immunoSEQ multiplex PCR; the TCRdb copy retains only in-frame clones and omits some. The table has about 380,000 clones, around 89% seen once. Material: PBMCs or T cells enriched from blood (not recorded which). This sequence originates from a woman aged 18 to 35 who had recovered from COVID-19.

The CDR3, as DNA: TGCGCCAGCAGGTACACAGGGGAAACCGGGGAGCTGTTTTTT. This sequence encodes CASRYTGETGELFF. J is TRBJ2-2 and V is TRBV4-3; 7 bases are shared with TRBD1. Looked up from germline, CDR1 is LGHNA and CDR2 is YSLEER. V shed 6 bases, J shed 5 bases, and the junction held 6 bases outside the gene matches. The CDR3 sequence is 14 residues long.